Sequencing of this T cell receptor beta chain was carried out in a study of blood T cell repertoires in COVID-19. Study-level information: Acute and convalescent COVID-19 specimens originated in the United States, Italy and Spain. The analysed material was cDNA or gDNA that came from T cells, B-cell-depleted T cells, or PBMCs.

Looked up from germline, CDR1 is KGHSH and CDR2 is LQKENI. V was pared by 3 bases and J by 4 bases, with 12 bases between. CDR3 length: 14 residues. Using immunoSEQ multiplex PCR, the repertoire was profiled, and TCRdb retains in-frame clones only, with some absent. The table lists 130,000 to 150,000 clones, 80% of them singletons, with 13% in the top ten. The chain has TRBV18 and TRBJ1-2; TRBD1 is a possible D gene (6 bases). Sequenced: peripheral blood. This TCR derives from a man aged 60-69 years with active or convalescent COVID-19. CDR3 in amino acids: CASSPGTITYGYTF. CDR3 DNA: TGTGCCAGCTCACCCGGGACAATCACCTATGGCTACACCTTC.